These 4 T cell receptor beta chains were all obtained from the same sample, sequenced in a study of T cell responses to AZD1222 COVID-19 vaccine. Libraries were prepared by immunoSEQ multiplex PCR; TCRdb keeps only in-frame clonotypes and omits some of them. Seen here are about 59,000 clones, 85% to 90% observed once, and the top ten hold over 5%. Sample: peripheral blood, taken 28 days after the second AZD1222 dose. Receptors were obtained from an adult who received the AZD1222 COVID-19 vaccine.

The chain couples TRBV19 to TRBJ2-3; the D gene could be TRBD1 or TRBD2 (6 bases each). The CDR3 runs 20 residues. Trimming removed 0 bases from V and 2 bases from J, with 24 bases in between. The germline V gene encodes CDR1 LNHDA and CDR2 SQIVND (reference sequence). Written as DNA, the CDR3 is TGTGCCAGTAGTATAGATCTATATTGGGGGGCTAGCGACCCCACAGATACGCAGTATTTT. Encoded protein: CASSIDLYWGASDPTDTQYF. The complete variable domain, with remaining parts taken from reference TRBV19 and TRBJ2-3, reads DGGITQSPKYLFRKEGQNVTLSCEQNLNHDAMYWYRQDPGQGLRLIYYSQIVNDFQKGDIAEGYSVSREKKESFPLTVTSAQKNPTAFYLCASSIDLYWGASDPTDTQYFGPGTRLTVL.

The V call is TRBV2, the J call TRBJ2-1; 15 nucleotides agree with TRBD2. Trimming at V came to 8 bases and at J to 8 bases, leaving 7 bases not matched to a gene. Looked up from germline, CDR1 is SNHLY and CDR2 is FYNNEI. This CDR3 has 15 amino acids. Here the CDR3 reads CASGLAGGNLYEQFF. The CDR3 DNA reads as TGTGCCAGCGGACTAGCGGGGGGGAATCTCTATGAGCAGTTCTTC.

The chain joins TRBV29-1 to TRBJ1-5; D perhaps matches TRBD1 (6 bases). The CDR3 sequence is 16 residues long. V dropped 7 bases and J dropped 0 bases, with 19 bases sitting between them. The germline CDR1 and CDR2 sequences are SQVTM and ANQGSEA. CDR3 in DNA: TGCAGCGACTGGGACACTTCCTCTTTTAGCAATCAGCCCCAGCATTTT. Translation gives CSDWDTSSFSNQPQHF.

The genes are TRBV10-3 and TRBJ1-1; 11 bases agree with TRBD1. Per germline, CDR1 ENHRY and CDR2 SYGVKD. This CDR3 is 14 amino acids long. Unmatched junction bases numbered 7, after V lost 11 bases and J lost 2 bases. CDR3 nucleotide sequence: TGTGCCGCCTTGGGACAGGGGGTAAACACTGAAGCTTTCTTT. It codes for CAALGQGVNTEAFF.